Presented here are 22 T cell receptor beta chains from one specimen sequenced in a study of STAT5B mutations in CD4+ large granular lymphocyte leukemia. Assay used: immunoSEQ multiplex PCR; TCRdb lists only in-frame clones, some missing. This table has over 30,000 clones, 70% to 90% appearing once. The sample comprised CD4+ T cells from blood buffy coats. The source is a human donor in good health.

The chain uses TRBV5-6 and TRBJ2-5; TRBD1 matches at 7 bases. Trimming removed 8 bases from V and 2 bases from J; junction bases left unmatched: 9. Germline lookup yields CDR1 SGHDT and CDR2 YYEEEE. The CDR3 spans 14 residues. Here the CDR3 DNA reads TGTGCCAGTATGCTACAGGGGACGCAAGAGACCCAGTACTTC. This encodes CASMLQGTQETQYF.

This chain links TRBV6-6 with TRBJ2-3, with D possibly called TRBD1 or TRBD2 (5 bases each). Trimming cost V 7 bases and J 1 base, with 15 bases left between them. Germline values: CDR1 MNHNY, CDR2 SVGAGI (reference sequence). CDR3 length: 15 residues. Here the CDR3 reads CASIGRQLGTDTQYF. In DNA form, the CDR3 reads TGTGCCAGCATAGGGAGACAGTTGGGCACAGATACGCAGTATTTT.

CDR3 sequence: CASSEFPTSGITDTQYF. The CDR3 region has the DNA TGTGCCAGCAGTGAATTCCCCACTAGCGGGATCACAGATACGCAGTATTTT. The chain combines TRBV25-1 with TRBJ2-3, with TRBD2 matching over 10 bases. The CDR3 length is 17 residues. With V trimmed by 1 base and J by 2 bases, 6 bases remained unmatched. Germline V gene sequence: CDR1 MGHDK, CDR2 SYGVNS.

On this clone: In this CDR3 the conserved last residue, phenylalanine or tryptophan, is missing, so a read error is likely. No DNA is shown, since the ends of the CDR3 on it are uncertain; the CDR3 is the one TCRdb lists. CDR3 sequence: CASSLRRTGVLV. J is TRBJ1-4 and V is TRBV5-6; the tabulated D call, TRBD1, remains unverified against the DNA. Inclusive of both ends, the CDR3 amounts to 12 amino acids. Germline loops: CDR1 SGHDT, CDR2 YYEEEE.

The CDR3 region is CASSYSKGRATEAFF. The CDR3, as DNA: TGTGCCAGCAGTTACTCGAAAGGCAGAGCCACTGAAGCTTTCTTT. The gene calls are TRBV6-5 and TRBJ1-1; D unresolved. The ends were cut back, 0 bases at V and 4 bases at J, with 12 bases in the middle. The CDR3 is made up of 15 amino acids. The germline V gene has CDR1 MNHEY and CDR2 SVGAGI.

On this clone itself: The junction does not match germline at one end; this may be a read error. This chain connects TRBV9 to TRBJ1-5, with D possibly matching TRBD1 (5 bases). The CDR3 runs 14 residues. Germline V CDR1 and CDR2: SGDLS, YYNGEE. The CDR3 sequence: CVSSVAGSNQPQHF. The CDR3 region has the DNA TGTGTCAGCAGCGTAGCAGGGAGCAATCAGCCCCAGCATTTT.

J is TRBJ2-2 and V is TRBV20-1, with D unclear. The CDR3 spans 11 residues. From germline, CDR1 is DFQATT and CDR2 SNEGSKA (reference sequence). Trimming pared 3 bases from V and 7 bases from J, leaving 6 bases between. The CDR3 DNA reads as TGCAGTGCTAGGACCAGCGGGGAGCTGTTTTTT. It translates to CSARTSGELFF.

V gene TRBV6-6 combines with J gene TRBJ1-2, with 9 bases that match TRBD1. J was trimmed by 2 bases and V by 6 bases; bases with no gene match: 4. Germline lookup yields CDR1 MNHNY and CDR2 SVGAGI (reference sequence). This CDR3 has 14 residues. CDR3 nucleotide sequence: TGTGCCAGCAGCCGGGACAGGGCCAACTATGGCTACACCTTC. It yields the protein CASSRDRANYGYTF.

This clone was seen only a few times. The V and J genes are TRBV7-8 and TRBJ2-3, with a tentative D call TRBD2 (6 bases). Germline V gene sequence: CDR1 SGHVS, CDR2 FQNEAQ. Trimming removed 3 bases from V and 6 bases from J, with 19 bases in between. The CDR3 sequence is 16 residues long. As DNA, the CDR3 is TGTGCCAGCAGCTTGGGCCTAACTAGCCCTAGTGATACGCAGTATTTT. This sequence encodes CASSLGLTSPSDTQYF.

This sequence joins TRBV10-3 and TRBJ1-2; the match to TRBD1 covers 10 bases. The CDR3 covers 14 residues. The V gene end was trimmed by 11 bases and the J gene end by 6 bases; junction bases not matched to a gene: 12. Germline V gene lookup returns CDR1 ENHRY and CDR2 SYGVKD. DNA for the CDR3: TGTGCCGTCCGGGACAGGGGCTCGGAGGATGGCTACACCTTC. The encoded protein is CAVRDRGSEDGYTF.

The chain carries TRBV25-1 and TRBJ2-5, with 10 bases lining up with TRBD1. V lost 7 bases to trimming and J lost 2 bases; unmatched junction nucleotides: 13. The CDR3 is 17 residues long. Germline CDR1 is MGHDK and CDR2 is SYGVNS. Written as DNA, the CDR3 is TGTGCCAGCAACAGACACGGGACAGGGGTGGCACAAGAGACCCAGTACTTC. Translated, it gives CASNRHGTGVAQETQYF.

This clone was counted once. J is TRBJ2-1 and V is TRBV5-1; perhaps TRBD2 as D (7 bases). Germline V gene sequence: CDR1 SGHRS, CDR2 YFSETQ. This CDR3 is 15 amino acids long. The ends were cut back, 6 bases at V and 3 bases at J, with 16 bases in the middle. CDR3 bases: TGCGCCAGCAAGGGGGGGGGAGCTGGCTACAATGAGCAGTTCTTC. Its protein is CASKGGGAGYNEQFF.

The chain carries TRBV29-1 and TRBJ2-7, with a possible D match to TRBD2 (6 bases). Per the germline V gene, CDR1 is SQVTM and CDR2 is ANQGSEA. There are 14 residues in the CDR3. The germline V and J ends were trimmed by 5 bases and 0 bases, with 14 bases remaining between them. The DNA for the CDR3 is TGCAGCGTTCGGCGGGACTCCACCTCCTACGAGCAGTACTTC. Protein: CSVRRDSTSYEQYF.

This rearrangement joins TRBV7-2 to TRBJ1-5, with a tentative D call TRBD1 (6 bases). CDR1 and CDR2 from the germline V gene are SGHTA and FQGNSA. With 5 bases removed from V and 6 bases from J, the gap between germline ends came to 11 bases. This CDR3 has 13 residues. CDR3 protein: CASSSTGSQPQHF. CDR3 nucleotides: TGTGCCAGCAGCAGTACAGGGTCTCAGCCCCAGCATTTT.

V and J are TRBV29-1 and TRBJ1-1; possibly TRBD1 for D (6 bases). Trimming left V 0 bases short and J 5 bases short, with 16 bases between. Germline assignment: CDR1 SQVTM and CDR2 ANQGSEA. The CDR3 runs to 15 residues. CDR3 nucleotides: TGCAGCGTTGAAGATCGTGCCAGGGGTGGAACTGAAGCTTTCTTT. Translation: CSVEDRARGGTEAFF.

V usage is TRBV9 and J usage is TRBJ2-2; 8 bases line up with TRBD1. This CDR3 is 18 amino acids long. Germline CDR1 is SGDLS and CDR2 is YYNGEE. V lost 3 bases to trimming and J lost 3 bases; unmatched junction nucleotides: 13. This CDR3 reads CASSGDRGATRHTGELFF. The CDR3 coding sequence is TGTGCCAGCAGCGGAGACAGGGGCGCAACAAGACACACCGGGGAGCTGTTTTTT.

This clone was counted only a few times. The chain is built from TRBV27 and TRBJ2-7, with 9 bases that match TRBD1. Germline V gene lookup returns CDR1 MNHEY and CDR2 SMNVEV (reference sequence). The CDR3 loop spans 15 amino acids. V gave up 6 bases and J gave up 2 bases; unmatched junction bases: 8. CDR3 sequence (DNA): TGTGCCAGCAGGCTGGCGGACAGGGGTACCTACGAGCAGTACTTC. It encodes CASRLADRGTYEQYF.

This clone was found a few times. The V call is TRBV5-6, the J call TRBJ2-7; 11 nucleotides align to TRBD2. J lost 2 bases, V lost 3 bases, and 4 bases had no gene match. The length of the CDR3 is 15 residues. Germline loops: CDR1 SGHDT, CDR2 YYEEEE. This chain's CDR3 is CASSSRLAGTYEQYF. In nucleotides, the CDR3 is TGTGCCAGCAGCTCCCGACTAGCGGGAACCTACGAGCAGTACTTC.

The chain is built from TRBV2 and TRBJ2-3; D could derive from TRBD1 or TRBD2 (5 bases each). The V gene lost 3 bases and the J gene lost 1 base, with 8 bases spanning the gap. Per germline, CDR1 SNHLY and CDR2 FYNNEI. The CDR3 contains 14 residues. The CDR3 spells CASSDQGGTDTQYF. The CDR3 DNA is TGTGCCAGCAGTGACCAGGGAGGCACAGATACGCAGTATTTT.

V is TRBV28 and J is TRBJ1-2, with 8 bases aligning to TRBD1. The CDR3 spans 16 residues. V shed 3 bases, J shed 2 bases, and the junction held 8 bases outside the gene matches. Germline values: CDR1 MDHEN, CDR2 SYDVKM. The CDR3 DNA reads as TGTGCCAGCAGTTTTAATGGACAGGGTTGGAACTATGGCTACACCTTC. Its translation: CASSFNGQGWNYGYTF.

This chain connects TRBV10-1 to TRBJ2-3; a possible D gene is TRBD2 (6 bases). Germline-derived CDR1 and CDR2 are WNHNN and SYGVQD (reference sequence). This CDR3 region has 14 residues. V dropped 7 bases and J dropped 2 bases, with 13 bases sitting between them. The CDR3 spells CASTYTSLTDTQYF. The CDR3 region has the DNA TGCGCCAGCACCTACACTAGCCTCACAGATACGCAGTATTTT.

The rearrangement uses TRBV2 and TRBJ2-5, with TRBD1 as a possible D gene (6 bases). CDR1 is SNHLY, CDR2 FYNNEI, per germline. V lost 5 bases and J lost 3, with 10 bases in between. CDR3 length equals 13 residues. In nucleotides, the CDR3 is TGTGCCAGCAGTACACAGGGAAAAGAGACCCAGTACTTC. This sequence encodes CASSTQGKETQYF.